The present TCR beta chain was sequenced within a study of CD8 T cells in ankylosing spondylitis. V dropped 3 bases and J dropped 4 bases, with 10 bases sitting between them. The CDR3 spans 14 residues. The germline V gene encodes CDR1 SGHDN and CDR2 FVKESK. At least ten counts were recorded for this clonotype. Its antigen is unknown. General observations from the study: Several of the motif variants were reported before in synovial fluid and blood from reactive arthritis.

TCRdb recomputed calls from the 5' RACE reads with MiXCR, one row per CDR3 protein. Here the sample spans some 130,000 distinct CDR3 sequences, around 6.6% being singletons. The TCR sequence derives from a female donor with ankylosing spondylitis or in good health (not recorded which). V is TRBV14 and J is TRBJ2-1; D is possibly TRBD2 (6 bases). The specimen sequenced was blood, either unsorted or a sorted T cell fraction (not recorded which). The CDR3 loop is CASSQLARYNEQFF. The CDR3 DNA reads TGTGCCAGCAGCCAGCTAGCGAGGTACAATGAGCAGTTCTTC.